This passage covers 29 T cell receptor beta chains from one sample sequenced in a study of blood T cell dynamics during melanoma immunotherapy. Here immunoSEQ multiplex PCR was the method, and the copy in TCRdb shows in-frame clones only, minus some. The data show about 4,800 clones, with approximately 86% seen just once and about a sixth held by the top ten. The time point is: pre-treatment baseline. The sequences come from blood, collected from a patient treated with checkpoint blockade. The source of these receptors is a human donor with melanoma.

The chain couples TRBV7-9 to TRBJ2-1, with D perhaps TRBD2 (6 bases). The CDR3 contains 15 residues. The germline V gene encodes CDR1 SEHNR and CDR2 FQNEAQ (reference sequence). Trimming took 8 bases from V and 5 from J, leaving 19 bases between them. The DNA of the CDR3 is TGTGCCAGCGGTCCTTGGAGGGATGGTCACAATGAGCAGTTCTTC. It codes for CASGPWRDGHNEQFF.

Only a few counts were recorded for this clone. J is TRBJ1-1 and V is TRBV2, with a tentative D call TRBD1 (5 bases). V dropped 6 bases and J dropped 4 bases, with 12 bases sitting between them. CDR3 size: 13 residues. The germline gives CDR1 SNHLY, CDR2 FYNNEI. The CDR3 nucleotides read TGTGCCAGCAGCCGGGACTCCGGCACTGAAGCTTTCTTT. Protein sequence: CASSRDSGTEAFF.

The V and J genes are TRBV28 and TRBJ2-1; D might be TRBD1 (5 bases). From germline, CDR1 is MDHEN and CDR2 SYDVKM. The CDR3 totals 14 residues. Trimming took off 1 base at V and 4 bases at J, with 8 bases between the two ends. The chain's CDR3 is CASSLFAGYNEQFF. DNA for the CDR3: TGTGCCAGCAGTTTATTTGCAGGGTACAATGAGCAGTTCTTC.

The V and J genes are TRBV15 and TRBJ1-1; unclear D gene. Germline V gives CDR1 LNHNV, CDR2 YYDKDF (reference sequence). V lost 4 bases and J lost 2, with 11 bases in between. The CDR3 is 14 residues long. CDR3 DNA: TGTGCCACCAGCACCGGGCCGACTAACACTGAAGCTTTCTTT. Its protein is CATSTGPTNTEAFF.

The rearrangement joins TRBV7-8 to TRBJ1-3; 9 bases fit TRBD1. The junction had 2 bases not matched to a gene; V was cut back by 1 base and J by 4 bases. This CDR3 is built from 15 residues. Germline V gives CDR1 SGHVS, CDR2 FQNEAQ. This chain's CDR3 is CASSLGGTGGNTIYF. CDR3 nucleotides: TGTGCCAGCAGCTTAGGTGGGACAGGGGGAAACACCATATATTTT.

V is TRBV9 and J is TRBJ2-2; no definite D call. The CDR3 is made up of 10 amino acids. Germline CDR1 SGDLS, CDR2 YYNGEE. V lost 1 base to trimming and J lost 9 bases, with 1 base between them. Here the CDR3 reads CASSVRELFF. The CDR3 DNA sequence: TGTGCCAGCAGCGTAAGGGAGCTGTTTTTT.

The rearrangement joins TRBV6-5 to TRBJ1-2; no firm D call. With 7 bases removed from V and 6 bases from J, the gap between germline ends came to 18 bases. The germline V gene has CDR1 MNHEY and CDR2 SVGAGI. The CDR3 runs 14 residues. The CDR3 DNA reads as TGTGCCAGCACCGGCGCGATCTGGCGGGATGGCTACACCTTC. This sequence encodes CASTGAIWRDGYTF.

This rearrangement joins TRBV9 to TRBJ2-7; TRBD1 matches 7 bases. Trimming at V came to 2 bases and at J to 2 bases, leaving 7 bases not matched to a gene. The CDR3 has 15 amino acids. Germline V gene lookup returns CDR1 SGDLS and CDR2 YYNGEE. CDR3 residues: CASSVGTALPYEQYF. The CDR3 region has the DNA TGTGCCAGCAGCGTGGGGACAGCTCTCCCCTACGAGCAGTACTTC.

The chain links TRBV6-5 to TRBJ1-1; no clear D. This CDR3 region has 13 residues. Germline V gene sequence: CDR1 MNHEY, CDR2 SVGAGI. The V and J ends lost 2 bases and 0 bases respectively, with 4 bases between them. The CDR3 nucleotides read TGTGCCAGCAGTTACGGCATGAACACTGAAGCTTTCTTT. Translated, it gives CASSYGMNTEAFF.

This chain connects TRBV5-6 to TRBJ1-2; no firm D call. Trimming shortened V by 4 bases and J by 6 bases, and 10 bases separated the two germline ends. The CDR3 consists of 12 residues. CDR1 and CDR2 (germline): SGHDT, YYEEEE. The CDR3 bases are TGTGCCAGCAGCCGGACGAATCATGGCTACACCTTC. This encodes CASSRTNHGYTF.

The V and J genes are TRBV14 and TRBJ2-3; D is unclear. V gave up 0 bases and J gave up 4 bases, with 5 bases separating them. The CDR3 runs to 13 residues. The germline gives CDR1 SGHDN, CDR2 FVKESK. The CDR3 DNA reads TGTGCCAGCAGCCAAGATCGGGCAGATACGCAGTATTTT. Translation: CASSQDRADTQYF.

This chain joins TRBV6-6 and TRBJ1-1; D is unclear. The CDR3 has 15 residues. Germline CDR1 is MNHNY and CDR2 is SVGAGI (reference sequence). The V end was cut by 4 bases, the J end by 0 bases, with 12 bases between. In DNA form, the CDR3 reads TGTGCCAGCAGTTTACTGACATCTCTGAACACTGAAGCTTTCTTT. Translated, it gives CASSLLTSLNTEAFF.

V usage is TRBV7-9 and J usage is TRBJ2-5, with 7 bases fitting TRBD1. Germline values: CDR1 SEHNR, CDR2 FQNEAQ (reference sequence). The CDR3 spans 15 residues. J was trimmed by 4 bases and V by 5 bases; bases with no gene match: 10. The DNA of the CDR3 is TGTGCCAGCAGCCCATTACAGGGGAAGGTAGAGACCCAGTACTTC. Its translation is CASSPLQGKVETQYF.

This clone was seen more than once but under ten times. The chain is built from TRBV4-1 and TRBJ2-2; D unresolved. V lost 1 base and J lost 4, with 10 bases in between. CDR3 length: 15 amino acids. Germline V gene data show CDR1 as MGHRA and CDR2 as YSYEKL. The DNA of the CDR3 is TGCGCCAGCAGCCAAGCAGAGCTGGGCACCGGGGAGCTGTTTTTT. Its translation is CASSQAELGTGELFF.

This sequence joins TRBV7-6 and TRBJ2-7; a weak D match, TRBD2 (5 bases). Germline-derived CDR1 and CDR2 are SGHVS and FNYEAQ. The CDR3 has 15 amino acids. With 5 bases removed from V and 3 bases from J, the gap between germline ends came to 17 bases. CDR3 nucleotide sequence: TGTGCCAGCAGCGCCGGGGATGCGGGTGGCTACGAGCAGTACTTC. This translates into CASSAGDAGGYEQYF.

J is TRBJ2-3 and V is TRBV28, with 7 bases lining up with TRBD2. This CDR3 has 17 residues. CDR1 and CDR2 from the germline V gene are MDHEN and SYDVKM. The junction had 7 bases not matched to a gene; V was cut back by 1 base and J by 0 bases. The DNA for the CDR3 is TGTGCCAGCAGTTTATCTTTTTGGCGGGGGAGCACAGATACGCAGTATTTT. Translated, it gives CASSLSFWRGSTDTQYF.

CDR3 loop: CASSEWTASNQPQHF. CDR3 nucleotide sequence: TGTGCCAGCAGTGAATGGACAGCAAGCAATCAGCCCCAGCATTTT. The V call is TRBV2, the J call TRBJ1-5; the D gene is possibly TRBD1 (6 bases). The CDR3 consists of 15 residues. CDR1 and CDR2 from the germline V gene are SNHLY and FYNNEI. V was clipped by 2 bases and J by 1 base, with 9 bases between them.

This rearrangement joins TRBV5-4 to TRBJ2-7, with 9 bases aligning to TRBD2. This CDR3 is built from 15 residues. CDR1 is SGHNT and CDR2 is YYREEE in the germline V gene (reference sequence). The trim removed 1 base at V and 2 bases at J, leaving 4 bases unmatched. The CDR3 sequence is CASSLRGGRAYEQYF. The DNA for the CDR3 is TGTGCCAGCAGCTTGAGGGGCGGGAGGGCCTACGAGCAGTACTTC.

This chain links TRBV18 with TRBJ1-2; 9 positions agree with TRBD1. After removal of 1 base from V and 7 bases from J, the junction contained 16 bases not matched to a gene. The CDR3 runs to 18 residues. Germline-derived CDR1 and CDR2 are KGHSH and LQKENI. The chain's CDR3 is CASSPLSRTGDRVGGYTF. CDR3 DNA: TGTGCCAGCTCACCACTCTCGCGGACAGGGGATAGAGTGGGTGGCTACACCTTC.

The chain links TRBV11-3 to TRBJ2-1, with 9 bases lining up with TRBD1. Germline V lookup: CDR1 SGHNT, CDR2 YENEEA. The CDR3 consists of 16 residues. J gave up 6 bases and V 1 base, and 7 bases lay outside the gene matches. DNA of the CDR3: TGTGCCAGCAGCTTAGGTGGGACAGGGCGTGTCAATGAGCAGTTCTTC. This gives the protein CASSLGGTGRVNEQFF.

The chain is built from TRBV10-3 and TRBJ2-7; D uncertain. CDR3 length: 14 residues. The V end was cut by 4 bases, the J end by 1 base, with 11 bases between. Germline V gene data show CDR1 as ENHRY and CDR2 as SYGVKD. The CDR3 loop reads CAISAGRNSYEQYF. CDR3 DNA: TGTGCCATCAGTGCCGGCAGGAATTCCTACGAGCAGTACTTC.

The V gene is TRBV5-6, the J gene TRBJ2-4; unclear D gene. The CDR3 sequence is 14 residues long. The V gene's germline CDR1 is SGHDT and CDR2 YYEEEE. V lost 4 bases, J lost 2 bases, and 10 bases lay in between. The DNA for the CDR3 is TGTGCCAGCAGCAAAAGAGTCTCCAAAAACATTCAGTACTTC. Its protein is CASSKRVSKNIQYF.

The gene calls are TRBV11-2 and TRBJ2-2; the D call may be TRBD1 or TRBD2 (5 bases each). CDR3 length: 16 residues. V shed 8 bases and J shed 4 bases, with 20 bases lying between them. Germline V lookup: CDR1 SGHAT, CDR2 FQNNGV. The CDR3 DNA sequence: TGTGCCAGCGTCCCAGTCGGCAGGGCGGGCACCGGGGAGCTGTTTTTT. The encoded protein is CASVPVGRAGTGELFF. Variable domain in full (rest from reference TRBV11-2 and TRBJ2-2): EAGVAQSPRYKIIEKRQSVAFWCNPISGHATLYWYQQILGQGPKLLIQFQNNGVVDDSQLPKDRFSAERLKGVDSTLKIQPAKLEDSAVYLCASVPVGRAGTGELFFGEGSRLTVL.

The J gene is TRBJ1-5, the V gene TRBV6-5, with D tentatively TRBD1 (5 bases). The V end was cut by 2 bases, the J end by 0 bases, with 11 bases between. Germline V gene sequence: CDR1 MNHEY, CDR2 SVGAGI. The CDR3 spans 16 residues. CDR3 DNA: TGTGCCAGCAGTTACCGAGGGACCAATAGCAATCAGCCCCAGCATTTT. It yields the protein CASSYRGTNSNQPQHF.

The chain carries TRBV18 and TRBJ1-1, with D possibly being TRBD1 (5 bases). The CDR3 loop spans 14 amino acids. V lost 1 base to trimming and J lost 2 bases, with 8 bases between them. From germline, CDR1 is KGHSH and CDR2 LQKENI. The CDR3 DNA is TGTGCCAGCTCACCACGACAGAGTAACACTGAAGCTTTCTTT. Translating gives CASSPRQSNTEAFF.

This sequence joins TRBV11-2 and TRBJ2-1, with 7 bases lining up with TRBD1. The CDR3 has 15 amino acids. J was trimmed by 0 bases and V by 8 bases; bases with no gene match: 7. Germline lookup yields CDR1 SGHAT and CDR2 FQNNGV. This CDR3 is CASGLQGSSYNEQFF. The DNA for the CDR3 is TGTGCCAGCGGGTTACAGGGGAGCTCCTACAATGAGCAGTTCTTC.

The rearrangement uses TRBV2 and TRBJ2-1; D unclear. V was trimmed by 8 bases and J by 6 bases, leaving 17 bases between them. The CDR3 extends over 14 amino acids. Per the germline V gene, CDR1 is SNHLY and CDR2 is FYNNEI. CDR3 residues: CASQASRPPNEQFF. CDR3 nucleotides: TGTGCCAGCCAAGCCTCTCGCCCTCCCAATGAGCAGTTCTTC.

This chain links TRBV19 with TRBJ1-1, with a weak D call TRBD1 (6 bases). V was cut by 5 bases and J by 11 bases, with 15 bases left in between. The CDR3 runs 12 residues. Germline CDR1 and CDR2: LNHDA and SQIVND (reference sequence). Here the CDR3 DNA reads TGTGCCAGTAGTGTTGAAGGACAGACGGCTTTCTTT. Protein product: CASSVEGQTAFF.

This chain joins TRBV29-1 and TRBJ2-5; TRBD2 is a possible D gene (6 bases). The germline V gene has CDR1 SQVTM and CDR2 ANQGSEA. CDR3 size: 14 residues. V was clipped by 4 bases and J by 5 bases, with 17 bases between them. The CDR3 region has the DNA TGCAGCGTTGTTCTCCTAGCGTTGATGGAGACCCAGTACTTC. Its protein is CSVVLLALMETQYF.